The sequence of this TCR beta chain was determined in a study of blood T cell repertoires in COVID-19. Here immunoSEQ multiplex PCR was the method, and the copy in TCRdb shows in-frame clones only, minus some. The sample lists 200,000 to 250,000 clones; 65% to 90% were seen once. Deletions cut 7 bases from V and 5 bases from J, with 12 bases between. Germline V gene data show CDR1 as MNHEY and CDR2 as SVGAGI. This CDR3 is built from 13 residues. The origin of this receptor is a woman in her 50s with acute or convalescent COVID-19. The sequenced material came from peripheral blood. The J gene is TRBJ2-4, the V gene TRBV6-5, with a tentative D call TRBD1 (5 bases). CDR3 amino acids: CASIGRAQNIQYF. The DNA of the CDR3 is TGTGCCAGCATTGGCAGGGCCCAAAACATTCAGTACTTC.